These 18 T cell receptor beta chains were sequenced from one sample in a study of T-cell reconstitution after alpha-beta-depleted transplantation in children. Unique molecular identifiers featured in how the TCRbeta library was prepared. TCRdb redid the calling of the PCR reads with MiXCR, one entry per CDR3 protein. Counted here are 800,000 to 1,000,000 distinct CDR3 sequences, about 26% occurring once; the ten biggest clones make up approximately 30%. Source: PBMCs, mostly from graft donor cells, taken 360 days after TCRalphabeta/CD19-depleted stem cell transplant. The receptors were gathered from a boy under three years old who had a stem cell transplant for SCID, so the T cells may come from the graft donor.

J is TRBJ2-7 and V is TRBV6-1; maybe TRBD2 (5 bases). CDR3 length: 14 amino acids. V was cut by 5 bases and J by 4 bases, with 15 bases left in between. Germline CDR1 MNHNS, CDR2 SASEGT. DNA of the CDR3: TGTGCCAGCAGTCGAGACTATCAGGTGTACGAGCAGTACTTC. Residues: CASSRDYQVYEQYF.

This sequence joins TRBV7-2 and TRBJ2-1, with D unresolved. Trimming left V 5 bases short and J 10 bases short, with 9 bases between. CDR1 and CDR2 from the germline V gene are SGHTA and FQGNSA. The length of the CDR3 is 11 residues. CDR3 sequence: CASSPSREQFF. As DNA, the CDR3 is TGTGCCAGCAGCCCCAGTCGGGAGCAGTTCTTC.

The chain employs TRBV28 and TRBJ2-3; 11 bases match TRBD2. Trimming took 2 bases from V and 5 from J; bases not matched to a gene: 15. Germline V gene lookup returns CDR1 MDHEN and CDR2 SYDVKM. The CDR3 spans 19 residues. CDR3 nucleotide sequence: TGTGCCAGCAGTTTAAGACGCGGGACTAGCGGTCCTCTGGGAGATACGCAGTATTTT. Protein: CASSLRRGTSGPLGDTQYF.

The rearrangement links TRBV12-3 or TRBV12-4 to TRBJ1-1; D ambiguous. Trimming stripped 6 bases from V and 1 base from J, with 21 bases between. This CDR3 has 17 amino acids. The CDR3 protein is CASRKDRIQRTNTEAFF. In DNA form, the CDR3 reads TGTGCCAGCAGAAAGGACCGCATACAAAGGACGAACACTGAAGCTTTCTTT.

This clonotype was seen once. V usage is TRBV5-6 and J usage is TRBJ2-4, with TRBD1 matching 7 bases. Germline V CDR1 and CDR2: SGHDT, YYEEEE. V was pared by 4 bases and J by 8 bases, with 6 bases of the junction left unmatched. The CDR3 length is 13 residues. The CDR3 bases are TGTGCCAGCAGCATCCGGGACAGCCACATTCAGTACTTC. Amino acid sequence: CASSIRDSHIQYF.

This clonotype has more than one count but fewer than ten. V usage is TRBV29-1 and J usage is TRBJ2-3, with a tentative D call TRBD1 (5 bases). CDR1 and CDR2 (germline): SQVTM, ANQGSEA. The V end was cut by 5 bases, the J end by 5 bases, with 17 bases between. The CDR3 loop spans 14 amino acids. The CDR3 nucleotides are TGCAGCGTTCTCCCCCCAGGGCGGATAGATACGCAGTATTTT. Translation: CSVLPPGRIDTQYF.

The chain uses TRBV10-3 and TRBJ2-7, with a weak D call TRBD1 (6 bases). This CDR3 contains 15 residues. Germline V gives CDR1 ENHRY, CDR2 SYGVKD. The germline V and J ends were trimmed by 6 bases and 6 bases, with 21 bases remaining between them. The CDR3: CAISPAGTRPTEQYF. The DNA for the CDR3 is TGTGCCATCAGCCCGGCCGGGACACGTCCGACCGAGCAGTACTTC.

As for this clonotype: It is likely a read error, because the conserved phenylalanine at the end of the CDR3 is missing. The CDR3 nucleotides read TGCAGTGCTAGTCTGACCCCTGAGCAGTTCTAC. Protein sequence: CSASLTPEQFY. The rearrangement uses TRBV20-1 and TRBJ2-1, with D unresolved. This CDR3 has 11 amino acids. The germline V gene has CDR1 DFQATT and CDR2 SNEGSKA (reference sequence). V was clipped by 3 bases and J by 9 bases, with 9 bases between them.

This clonotype was detected a few times. V is TRBV20-1 and J is TRBJ1-1; D uncertain. Trimming removed 4 bases at V and 0 bases at J, with 12 bases between. CDR3 length: 14 amino acids. Germline CDR1 reads DFQATT; CDR2 reads SNEGSKA (reference sequence). The CDR3 DNA reads as TGCAGTGCTATAGTATCACGCTTGAACACTGAAGCTTTCTTT. As protein: CSAIVSRLNTEAFF.

This clonotype occurred a few times. The J gene is TRBJ1-1, the V gene TRBV5-1, with a tentative D call TRBD1 (5 bases). CDR3 size: 14 residues. Germline values: CDR1 SGHRS, CDR2 YFSETQ. V lost 4 bases and J 0 bases, leaving 10 bases between the germline ends. CDR3 coding DNA: TGCGCCAGCAGCGAACGGACAATGAACACTGAAGCTTTCTTT. This translates into CASSERTMNTEAFF.

This clonotype came up a few times. The chain combines TRBV20-1 with TRBJ1-1, with unresolved D. Looked up from germline, CDR1 is DFQATT and CDR2 is SNEGSKA (reference sequence). V shed 6 bases and J shed 0 bases, with 20 bases lying between them. CDR3 length: 16 amino acids. CDR3 sequence reads: CSALPTWLIMNTEAFF. CDR3 in DNA: TGCAGTGCGCTTCCGACCTGGCTCATCATGAACACTGAAGCTTTCTTT.

This chain uses TRBV15 with TRBJ1-5, with TRBD1 identical over 9 bases. The CDR3 extends over 16 amino acids. Germline-derived CDR1 and CDR2 are LNHNV and YYDKDF (reference sequence). V shed 1 base and J 6 bases; nucleotides not matched to a gene: 7. CDR3 bases: TGTGCCACCAGCAGAGTAGACAGGGGGAAAGTTCAGCCCCAGCATTTT. Translated: CATSRVDRGKVQPQHF.

This clonotype was detected a few times. The V gene is TRBV20-1, the J gene TRBJ1-5; 7 bases fit TRBD1. The germline gives CDR1 DFQATT, CDR2 SNEGSKA (reference sequence). V lost 1 base to trimming and J lost 0 bases; unmatched junction nucleotides: 3. This CDR3 has 15 amino acids. The CDR3 nucleotides are TGCAGTGCTAGAGTACAGGGGAATAGCAATCAGCCCCAGCATTTT. Its protein is CSARVQGNSNQPQHF.

This clonotype has just a few counts. The V gene is TRBV2, the J gene TRBJ2-5; D is possibly TRBD1 (6 bases). The V end lost 8 bases, the J end lost 5 bases, and 12 bases lay between the germline ends. Germline V gene sequence: CDR1 SNHLY, CDR2 FYNNEI. CDR3 length: 12 residues. The chain's CDR3 is CASGTSFETQYF. DNA for the CDR3: TGTGCCAGCGGGACATCCTTTGAGACCCAGTACTTC.

This clonotype was counted only a few times. The chain couples TRBV24-1 to TRBJ2-7, with 11 bases aligning to TRBD1. The CDR3 totals 14 residues. V gave up 7 bases and J gave up 0 bases; unmatched junction bases: 1. Germline CDR1 and CDR2: KGHDR and SFDVKD. The CDR3 coding sequence is TGTGCCACCAGGGACAGGGGGCCCTCCTACGAGCAGTACTTC. Translating gives CATRDRGPSYEQYF.

V and J are TRBV12-3 or TRBV12-4 and TRBJ1-2, with a tentative D call TRBD1 (6 bases). The V and J ends lost 5 bases and 4 bases respectively, with 8 bases between them. The length of the CDR3 is 12 residues. CDR3: CASSGDTYGYTF. The DNA of the CDR3 is TGTGCCAGCAGTGGGGACACCTATGGCTACACCTTC.

This clonotype was seen at least ten times. V gene TRBV7-9 combines with J gene TRBJ2-7; D is uncertain. Trimming took off 0 bases at V and 6 bases at J, with 3 bases between the two ends. The germline CDR1 and CDR2 sequences are SEHNR and FQNEAQ (reference sequence). This CDR3 contains 11 residues. The CDR3: CASSLAREQYF. CDR3 DNA sequence: TGTGCCAGCAGCTTAGCCCGCGAGCAGTACTTC.

In its sample, this clonotype was seen a few times. The chain joins TRBV7-2 to TRBJ2-7; 12 nucleotides match TRBD1. The germline CDR1 and CDR2 sequences are SGHTA and FQGNSA. The junction had 11 bases not matched to a gene; V was cut back by 5 bases and J by 6 bases. CDR3 length: 16 residues. Here the CDR3 DNA reads TGTGCCAGCAGCACCACCCGGGACAGGGGGCGAAGCGAGCAGTACTTC. Translating gives CASSTTRDRGRSEQYF.